This T cell receptor beta chain was sequenced during a study of cytomegalovirus exposure and HLA in healthy donors. Study observations and caveats: Researchers reported that a few CMV-associated chains were confirmed in vitro as CMV antigen-specific. With high specificity and sensitivity, the classifier reportedly diagnosed cytomegalovirus status.

TCRdb's table, derived via immunoSEQ multiplex PCR, lists solely in-frame clones and lacks some. The sample lists tens of thousands of clones, about 97% occurring once. The CDR3 contains 15 residues. Trimming took 3 bases from V and 6 from J, leaving 18 bases between them. CDR1 and CDR2 (germline): MDHEN, SYDVKM. About this clone itself: The target antigen is unknown.

This receptor was taken from a woman under 30 in good health and CMV-seropositive. The chain employs TRBV28 and TRBJ2-7; the D gene is possibly TRBD1 (5 bases). Sequenced input: PBMCs. This chain's CDR3 is CASSFIQGLGREQYF. As DNA, the CDR3 is TGTGCCAGCAGTTTTATCCAGGGCCTTGGGCGCGAGCAGTACTTC.